These 17 T cell receptor beta chains share one sample of origin, sequenced in a study of blood T cell repertoires in COVID-19. Some clones are missing from TCRdb's copy, which holds only in-frame ones; the method was immunoSEQ multiplex PCR. The sample holds over 100,000 clones; around 86% are singletons and the top ten take roughly 2.5%. The sample consisted of peripheral blood. The receptors derive from a man aged 45-60 years with active COVID-19.

This clone was recorded a few times. The gene calls are TRBV6-5 and TRBJ1-1; D gene uncertain. The CDR3 is 15 amino acids. Deletions cut 1 base from V and 2 bases from J, with 11 bases between. Germline V lookup: CDR1 MNHEY, CDR2 SVGAGI. CDR3 in DNA: TGTGCCAGCAGTTACTTTTACCAGGATAACACTGAAGCTTTCTTT. This gives the protein CASSYFYQDNTEAFF.

This chain joins TRBV6-5 and TRBJ2-7, with 8 positions matching TRBD1. The CDR3 is made up of 13 amino acids. CDR1 is MNHEY and CDR2 is SVGAGI in the germline V gene. V trimming: 5 bases; J trimming: 6 bases; junction bases outside the gene matches: 6. The CDR3 loop reads CASSRTGSGEQYF. CDR3 DNA sequence: TGTGCCAGCAGTCGGACAGGGTCCGGCGAGCAGTACTTC.

The J gene is TRBJ2-5, the V gene TRBV6-5; no firm D call. The CDR3 is 14 amino acids. CDR1 is MNHEY and CDR2 is SVGAGI in the germline V gene. V was trimmed by 0 bases and J by 1 base, leaving 6 bases between them. Written as DNA, the CDR3 is TGTGCCAGCAGTTACTCCCACAGCCAAGAGACCCAGTACTTC. The encoded protein is CASSYSHSQETQYF.

The rearrangement uses TRBV6-5 and TRBJ2-7; 7 bases match TRBD1. The length of the CDR3 is 13 residues. Germline trimming cut 6 bases from V and 4 bases from J; bases unmatched to any gene: 6. Germline V gives CDR1 MNHEY, CDR2 SVGAGI. The CDR3 loop reads CASSRGQLYEQYF. DNA of the CDR3: TGTGCCAGCAGCAGGGGACAGCTGTACGAGCAGTACTTC.

The chain has TRBV6-5 and TRBJ1-2; 8 positions match TRBD1. Germline CDR1 is MNHEY and CDR2 is SVGAGI. Trimming took 0 bases from V and 1 from J; bases not matched to a gene: 4. This CDR3 has 16 residues. The CDR3 protein is CASSYSGTGLNYGYTF. Here the CDR3 DNA reads TGTGCCAGCAGTTACTCCGGGACAGGCCTTAACTATGGCTACACCTTC.

The rearrangement joins TRBV5-4 to TRBJ2-3; D is perhaps TRBD2 (6 bases). V was cut by 6 bases and J by 2 bases, with 16 bases left in between. Germline CDR1 is SGHNT and CDR2 is YYREEE (reference sequence). The CDR3 runs to 15 residues. The DNA for the CDR3 is TGTGCCAGCACCCGCGGTAGCGGTAACACAGATACGCAGTATTTT. This gives the protein CASTRGSGNTDTQYF.

The rearrangement joins TRBV19 to TRBJ2-1; D may be TRBD2 (6 bases). The germline gives CDR1 LNHDA, CDR2 SQIVND (reference sequence). V lost 8 bases, J lost 8 bases, and 16 bases lay in between. This CDR3 has 13 amino acids. This CDR3 is CASHDTSHYEQFF. Written as DNA, the CDR3 is TGTGCCAGTCACGACACTAGCCATTATGAGCAGTTCTTC.

This chain connects TRBV4-3 to TRBJ1-5, with TRBD1 matching over 7 bases. The J segment lost 5 bases and the V segment lost 0 bases, leaving 4 bases of the junction unmatched. Germline CDR1 is LGHNA and CDR2 is YSLEER. The CDR3 has 15 residues. The CDR3 DNA sequence: TGCGCCAGCAGCCAAGAAAGAGGGGGCTATCAGCCCCAGCATTTT. Translating gives CASSQERGGYQPQHF.

The chain has TRBV2 and TRBJ2-4; D is perhaps TRBD2 (5 bases). The V end lost 5 bases, the J end lost 7 bases, and 9 bases lay between the germline ends. This CDR3 region has 12 residues. CDR1 is SNHLY, CDR2 FYNNEI, per germline. The CDR3 coding sequence is TGTGCCAGCAGTAACCGAGGGAACATTCAGTACTTC. Translation: CASSNRGNIQYF.

The chain recombines TRBV5-1 with TRBJ2-2, with 11 nucleotides matching TRBD2. The CDR3 runs 17 residues. From germline, CDR1 is SGHRS and CDR2 YFSETQ. The trim removed 0 bases at V and 1 base at J, leaving 2 bases unmatched. The CDR3 nucleotides read TGCGCCAGCAGCTTGGGACTAGCGGGGATGAACACCGGGGAGCTGTTTTTT. Translation gives CASSLGLAGMNTGELFF.

The chain links TRBV9 to TRBJ2-3, with 9 bases lining up with TRBD2. Germline lookup yields CDR1 SGDLS and CDR2 YYNGEE. The V gene end was trimmed by 0 bases and the J gene end by 3 bases; junction bases not matched to a gene: 2. The CDR3 totals 15 residues. The CDR3 DNA follows: TGTGCCAGCAGCGTAGTAGCGGGGGAGACAGATACGCAGTATTTT. The encoded protein is CASSVVAGETDTQYF.

The table lists this clone with a few counts. The identical CDR3 is also encoded by other nucleotide sequences in the sample. The chain combines TRBV6-4 with TRBJ2-5; 7 positions agree with TRBD2. The J segment lost 3 bases and the V segment lost 6 bases, leaving 10 bases of the junction unmatched. The germline CDR1 and CDR2 sequences are MRHNA and SNTAGT. The CDR3 is 15 amino acids. The chain's CDR3 is CASRPEAGGEETQYF. CDR3 DNA: TGTGCCAGCAGACCCGAGGCTGGGGGGGAAGAGACCCAGTACTTC.

The J gene is TRBJ1-1, the V gene TRBV5-1; 9 nucleotides agree with TRBD1. This CDR3 is built from 14 residues. Trimming cost V 4 bases and J 1 base; bases outside gene matches: 2. Germline CDR1 SGHRS, CDR2 YFSETQ. The CDR3 DNA is TGCGCCAGCAGCCAGACAGGGGGGAACACTGAAGCTTTCTTT. Protein sequence: CASSQTGGNTEAFF.

The J gene is TRBJ2-2, the V gene TRBV5-1, with TRBD1 matching 8 bases. V lost 3 bases and J lost 6; bases outside the gene matches: 4. This CDR3 has 14 residues. Germline V gene lookup returns CDR1 SGHRS and CDR2 YFSETQ. CDR3 coding DNA: TGCGCCAGCAGCTGGACAGGGCCCCCCGGGGAGCTGTTTTTT. Its protein product is CASSWTGPPGELFF.

This rearrangement joins TRBV19 to TRBJ2-5; D unresolved. The CDR3 length is 13 residues. The germline V and J ends were trimmed by 5 bases and 1 base, with 8 bases remaining between them. CDR1 and CDR2 from the germline V gene are LNHDA and SQIVND (reference sequence). The CDR3 bases are TGTGCCAGTAGTTCTGTAGCCCAAGAGACCCAGTACTTC. Amino acids: CASSSVAQETQYF. Together with reference TRBV19 and TRBJ2-5, the CDR3 gives the full variable domain: DGGITQSPKYLFRKEGQNVTLSCEQNLNHDAMYWYRQDPGQGLRLIYYSQIVNDFQKGDIAEGYSVSREKKESFPLTVTSAQKNPTAFYLCASSSVAQETQYFGPGTRLLVL.

The chain recombines TRBV6-1 with TRBJ1-5; 7 nucleotides agree with TRBD1. J was trimmed by 4 bases and V by 2 bases; bases with no gene match: 2. CDR1 and CDR2 (germline): MNHNS, SASEGT. CDR3 length: 14 amino acids. The DNA for the CDR3 is TGTGCCAGCAGTGAACTACAGGGGAATCAGCCCCAGCATTTT. Amino acid sequence: CASSELQGNQPQHF.

The chain recombines TRBV5-5 with TRBJ1-2; D gene unclear. The CDR3 consists of 14 residues. V was shortened by 3 bases and J by 2 bases, with 11 bases between the two germline ends. CDR1 SGHKS and CDR2 YYEKEE come from the germline V gene (reference sequence). In nucleotides, the CDR3 is TGTGCCAGCAGCTCATCGAGAGGGAACTATGGCTACACCTTC. Protein: CASSSSRGNYGYTF. The full variable domain, rest sourced from reference TRBV5-5 and TRBJ1-2, is DAGVTQSPTHLIKTRGQQVTLRCSPISGHKSVSWYQQVLGQGPQFIFQYYEKEERGRGNFPDRFSARQFPNYSSELNVNALLLGDSALYLCASSSSRGNYGYTFGSGTRLTVV.